This T cell receptor (beta chain) was found in a study of T-cell memory formation after mild COVID-19. Study context: Largely donor-specific sequence clusters came from two donors. Overall study results and limits: Among clones contracting day 15 to 85, CD4/CD8 was balanced, whereas later expanders leaned CD4+. Cross-reactive memory appears to have joined, as suggested by some responding clones showing up in pre-infection memory.

V lost 3 bases to trimming and J lost 4 bases, with 11 bases between them. The CDR3 covers 14 residues. In regard to this clonotype: Antigen unknown.

Each CDR3 protein is one row after TCRdb ran MiXCR on the 5' RACE reads. In the table there are hundreds of thousands of distinct CDR3 sequences, roughly a sixth of which are singletons. The chain has TRBV12-3 or TRBV12-4 and TRBJ2-3; D may be TRBD2 (5 bases). Sequencing input: PBMCs or a T cell subset sorted from them (not recorded which). The TCR comes from an adult woman who had mild COVID-19 (a few samples of this study predate the infection). Cell type and time point are not known. CDR3 sequence reads: CASSLEEVADTQYF. CDR3 nucleotide sequence: TGTGCCAGCAGTTTGGAGGAGGTCGCAGATACGCAGTATTTT.